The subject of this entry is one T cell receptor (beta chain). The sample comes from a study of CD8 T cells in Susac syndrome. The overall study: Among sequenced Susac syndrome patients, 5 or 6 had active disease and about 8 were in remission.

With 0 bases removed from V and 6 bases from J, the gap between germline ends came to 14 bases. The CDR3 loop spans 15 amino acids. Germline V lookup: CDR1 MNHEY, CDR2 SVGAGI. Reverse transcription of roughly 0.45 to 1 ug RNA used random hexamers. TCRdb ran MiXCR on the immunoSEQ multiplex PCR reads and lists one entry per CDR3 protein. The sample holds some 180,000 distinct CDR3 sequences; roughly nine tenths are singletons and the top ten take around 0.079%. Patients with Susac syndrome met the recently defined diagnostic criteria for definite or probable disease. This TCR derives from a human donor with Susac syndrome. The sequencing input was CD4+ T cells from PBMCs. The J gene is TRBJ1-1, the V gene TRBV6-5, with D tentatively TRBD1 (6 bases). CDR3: CASSYSTGYGSEAFF. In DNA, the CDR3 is TGTGCCAGCAGTTACTCGACAGGATACGGGTCTGAAGCTTTCTTT.